This TCR beta chain emerged from a study of response to subunit inactivated influenza vaccine. This clonotype was detected only a few times. Antigen specificity is unknown. The CDR3 length is 15 residues. V was pared by 5 bases and J by 6 bases, with 5 bases of the junction left unmatched. The germline gives CDR1 SEHNR, CDR2 FQNEAQ (reference sequence). Findings and caveats of the study: Authors suggested each seasonal flu vaccination may recruit only limited numbers of new T cells.

TCRdb re-analysed the RT-PCR reads in MiXCR, keeping a single row per CDR3 protein. Among hundreds of thousands of distinct CDR3 sequences, approximately 11% were seen once, and the ten largest hold approximately 12%. The chain carries TRBV7-9 and TRBJ1-5; 12 bases line up with TRBD1. The TCR originated in a man aged 45-65 years who received an inactivated influenza vaccine. The sample here was PBMCs from blood, taken 40 to 50 days after vaccination. The CDR3 DNA reads as TGTGCCAGCAGCGGGACAGGGGGCCCCGGTCAGCCCCAGCATTTT. This sequence encodes CASSGTGGPGQPQHF.